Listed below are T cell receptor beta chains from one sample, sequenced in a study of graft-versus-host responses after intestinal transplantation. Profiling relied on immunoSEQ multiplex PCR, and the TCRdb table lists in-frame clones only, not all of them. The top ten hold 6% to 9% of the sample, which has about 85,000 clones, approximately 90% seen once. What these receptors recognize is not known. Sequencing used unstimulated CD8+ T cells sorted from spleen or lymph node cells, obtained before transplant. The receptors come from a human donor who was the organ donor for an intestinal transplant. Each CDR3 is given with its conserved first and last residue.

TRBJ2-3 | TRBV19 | CASSRTSGATDTQYF
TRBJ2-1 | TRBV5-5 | CASSLSWGNEQFF
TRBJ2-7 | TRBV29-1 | CSVVGNSYEQYF
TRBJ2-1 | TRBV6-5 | CASSYGGLAGVNEQFF
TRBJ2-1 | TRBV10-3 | CAISESRADYNEQFF
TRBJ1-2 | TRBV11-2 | CASSLLTGRNYGYTF
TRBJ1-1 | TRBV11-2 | CASSLKAFF
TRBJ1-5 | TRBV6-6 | CASSIRGEAGNQPQHF
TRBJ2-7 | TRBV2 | CASTRGGGTYEQYF
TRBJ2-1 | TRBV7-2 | CASSLDPGVPYNEQFF
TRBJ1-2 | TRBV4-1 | CASSQVAGYYGYTF
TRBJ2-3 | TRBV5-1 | CASSLNFRDSSTDTQYF
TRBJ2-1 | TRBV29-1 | CSVGVGEQFF
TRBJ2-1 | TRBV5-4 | CASSLGLVANEQFF
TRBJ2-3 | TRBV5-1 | CASSLWDSPTDTQYF
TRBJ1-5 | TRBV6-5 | CASSRGQGASQPQHF
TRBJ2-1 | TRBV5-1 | CASSAGTASYNEQFF
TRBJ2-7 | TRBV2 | CASLPGLGMGEQYF
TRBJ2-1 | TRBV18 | CASSVFSGSYTYNEQFF
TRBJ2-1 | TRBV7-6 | CASSFGTSGGSYNEQFF